This T cell receptor beta chain was found in a study of blood T cell repertoires in COVID-19. Study context: The United States, Italy and Spain supplied acute and convalescent COVID-19 samples. Nucleic acid was either cDNA or gDNA, and it came from T cells, B-cell-depleted T cells, or PBMCs.

CDR3 length: 17 amino acids. V lost 1 base and J lost 0; bases outside the gene matches: 7. The germline CDR1 and CDR2 sequences are LGHNA and YNFKEQ. As handled by the study authors: Estimation of nucleated cell counts relied on the amplification of reference gene primers. This table comes from immunoSEQ multiplex PCR, and its TCRdb copy is limited to in-frame clones, with some not included. The V and J calls and the clone size are those of that table, but D and trimming were determined from the DNA. This sample carries some 89,000 clones, approximately 89% of them seen once, and the ten largest clones take about 2.5%.

Material for sequencing was peripheral blood. The chain recombines TRBV4-2 with TRBJ2-3; TRBD1 aligns across 7 bases. The source is a man between 50 and 59 years old with acute or convalescent COVID-19. The chain's CDR3 is CASSQGSLDRSTDTQYF. The CDR3 bases are TGTGCCAGCAGCCAAGGCAGCCTGGACAGGAGCACAGATACGCAGTATTTT.